This TCR beta chain was observed in a study of cytomegalovirus exposure and HLA in healthy donors. The PCR used 60 Vbeta and 13 Jbeta primers. Here immunoSEQ multiplex PCR was the method, and the copy in TCRdb shows in-frame clones only, minus some. The repertoire holds about 72,000 clones, with about 81% as singletons. Germline-derived CDR1 and CDR2 are LNHNV and YYDKDF (reference sequence). CDR3 size: 15 residues. Source material: PBMCs. The receptor was isolated from a human donor in good health. V usage is TRBV15 and J usage is TRBJ2-5, with no clear D. Near its end, the DNA agrees better with TRBJ2-7, so the J call may be wrong. Here the CDR3 DNA reads TGTGCCACCAGCAGAGTAAGCCAGGTCGCCTACGAGCAGTACTTC. Translation: CATSRVSQVAYEQYF.